These 22 T cell receptor beta chains were sequenced from one sample in a study of shared clonotypes between healthy human individuals. Assay used: immunoSEQ multiplex PCR; TCRdb lists only in-frame clones, some missing. The sample yields about 470,000 clones, 75% to 85% seen once. The specimen sequenced was PBMCs. These receptor sequences come from a woman between 40 and 55 years old in good health. Some clones in this sample may be carry-over from other donors' samples.

This clone was seen just once. This chain links TRBV27 with TRBJ2-2, with D uncertain. Trimming took off 4 bases at V and 5 bases at J, with 8 bases between the two ends. Germline V gives CDR1 MNHEY, CDR2 SMNVEV (reference sequence). The CDR3 is 13 residues long. The CDR3 here is CASSSFETGELFF. CDR3 DNA sequence: TGTGCCAGCAGTTCCTTCGAGACCGGGGAGCTGTTTTTT.

This chain links TRBV7-2 with TRBJ1-2, with a possible D match to TRBD1 (5 bases). Germline V gives CDR1 SGHTA, CDR2 FQGNSA. Trimming left V 5 bases short and J 3 bases short, with 7 bases between. The CDR3 is 12 amino acids. CDR3: CASSLQDYGYTF. The DNA of the CDR3 is TGTGCCAGCAGCCTACAGGACTATGGCTACACCTTC.

CDR3 in DNA: TGTGCCAGCAGGACCGACAGGGGAGGCAATCAGCCCCAGCATTTT. Amino acids: CASRTDRGGNQPQHF. The V and J genes are TRBV2 and TRBJ1-5, with TRBD1 matching over 8 bases. The V and J ends lost 6 bases and 2 bases, in that order; junction bases with no gene match: 6. The CDR3 consists of 15 residues. Germline-derived CDR1 and CDR2 are SNHLY and FYNNEI.

This sequence joins TRBV7-9 and TRBJ2-1, with 9 bases that match TRBD2. The ends lost 10 bases at V and 3 bases at J; junction bases unmatched: 4. Germline V gene data show CDR1 as SEHNR and CDR2 as FQNEAQ (reference sequence). The CDR3 consists of 13 residues. This CDR3 is CAISSGIYNEQFF. The CDR3 nucleotides are TGTGCCATATCTAGCGGGATCTACAATGAGCAGTTCTTC.

The J gene is TRBJ2-3, the V gene TRBV11-2; D not certain. Germline CDR1 reads SGHAT; CDR2 reads FQNNGV. This CDR3 is 13 amino acids long. Trimming left V 0 bases short and J 8 bases short, with 9 bases between. The CDR3: CASSLDLRRTQYF. The DNA for the CDR3 is TGTGCCAGCAGCTTAGACCTGAGACGTACGCAGTATTTT.

The CDR3 loop is CASSVGGTGEKLFF. CDR3 DNA: TGTGCCAGCAGCGTAGGGGGGACAGGGGAGAAACTGTTTTTT. The chain is built from TRBV9 and TRBJ1-4, with TRBD1 identical over 10 bases. The CDR3 runs to 14 residues. V was pared by 0 bases and J by 11 bases, with 4 bases of the junction left unmatched. Germline V CDR1 and CDR2: SGDLS, YYNGEE.

This chain joins TRBV4-1 and TRBJ2-3; D is uncertain. The germline V gene encodes CDR1 MGHRA and CDR2 YSYEKL. Trimming took off 0 bases at V and 6 bases at J, with 7 bases between the two ends. There are 13 residues in the CDR3. The CDR3 bases are TGCGCCAGCAGCCAAGACCACGGGGATACGCAGTATTTT. Its translation is CASSQDHGDTQYF.

In its sample, this clone was seen once. This chain joins TRBV5-4 and TRBJ2-1; no clear D. Deletions cut 4 bases from V and 5 bases from J, with 10 bases between. The length of the CDR3 is 13 residues. The germline V gene has CDR1 SGHNT and CDR2 YYREEE (reference sequence). This chain's CDR3 is CASSPGWNNEQFF. The CDR3 region has the DNA TGTGCCAGCAGCCCTGGCTGGAACAATGAGCAGTTCTTC.

The CDR3: CASSLTPGQVYGYTF. The CDR3 DNA follows: TGTGCCAGCAGCTTAACCCCGGGACAGGTCTATGGCTACACCTTC. The chain has TRBV7-3 and TRBJ1-2, with 8 bases fitting TRBD1. The CDR3 loop spans 15 amino acids. Germline V gene sequence: CDR1 SGHTA, CDR2 FQGTGA. Losses at the gene ends were 0 bases for V and 4 bases for J; bases not matched to a gene: 4.

V usage is TRBV27 and J usage is TRBJ1-5; D ambiguous. The CDR3 length is 13 residues. Between the trimmed V and J ends, which lost 1 base and 5 bases, there was a span of 6 bases. The V gene's germline CDR1 is MNHEY and CDR2 SMNVEV (reference sequence). CDR3 sequence (DNA): TGTGCCAGCAGTTTATGGTCCGATCAGCCCCAGCATTTT. Amino acids: CASSLWSDQPQHF.

The chain carries TRBV27 and TRBJ2-7, with D perhaps TRBD2 (5 bases). The CDR3 loop spans 13 amino acids. CDR1 and CDR2 (germline): MNHEY, SMNVEV (reference sequence). The V end lost 2 bases, the J end lost 4 bases, and 9 bases lay between the germline ends. CDR3 sequence: CASSLVRDYEQYF. The CDR3 DNA is TGTGCCAGCAGTTTAGTACGGGATTACGAGCAGTACTTC.

The chain is built from TRBV20-1 and TRBJ2-2; no clear D gene. V gave up 6 bases and J gave up 5 bases, with 7 bases separating them. This CDR3 has 11 residues. From germline, CDR1 is DFQATT and CDR2 SNEGSKA (reference sequence). CDR3 DNA: TGCAGTGCCCCCGGTACCGGGGAGCTGTTTTTT. Residues: CSAPGTGELFF.

This clone has ten or more counts. The J gene is TRBJ2-1, the V gene TRBV9, with TRBD2 matching 9 bases. CDR3 length: 19 residues. In germline, CDR1 is SGDLS, CDR2 YYNGEE. V shed 0 bases and J 1 base; nucleotides not matched to a gene: 11. The CDR3 region has the DNA TGTGCCAGCAGCGTAGGCTGGGGGGCTAGCGGGAAATCCTACAATGAGCAGTTCTTC. Amino acid sequence: CASSVGWGASGKSYNEQFF.

The chain is built from TRBV18 and TRBJ2-2; D gene uncertain. The CDR3 runs to 14 residues. Germline CDR1 is KGHSH and CDR2 is LQKENI. Trimming removed 0 bases from V and 4 bases from J, with 6 bases in between. Written as DNA, the CDR3 is TGTGCCAGCTCACCACCGGACCGCACCGGGGAGCTGTTTTTT. This sequence encodes CASSPPDRTGELFF.

The rearrangement joins TRBV5-4 to TRBJ1-2, with D tentatively TRBD1 (5 bases). The CDR3 runs 15 residues. Per the germline V gene, CDR1 is SGHNT and CDR2 is YYREEE (reference sequence). V lost 0 bases and J 0 bases, leaving 9 bases between the germline ends. CDR3 bases: TGTGCCAGCAGCTTGGTGGGGGTTTCTAACTATGGCTACACCTTC. Its translation is CASSLVGVSNYGYTF.

The J gene is TRBJ2-3, the V gene TRBV5-6, with TRBD1 matching over 8 bases. With V trimmed by 5 bases and J by 4 bases, 3 bases remained unmatched. The germline V gene has CDR1 SGHDT and CDR2 YYEEEE. CDR3 length equals 13 residues. CDR3 nucleotides: TGTGCCAGCAGAAGGACAGGGTCAGATACGCAGTATTTT. It specifies CASRRTGSDTQYF.

The chain couples TRBV4-1 to TRBJ2-3, with 13 bases matching TRBD2. The CDR3 is made up of 17 amino acids. The trim removed 1 base at V and 3 bases at J, leaving 4 bases unmatched. Germline CDR1 reads MGHRA; CDR2 reads YSYEKL. The CDR3 here is CASSQGWTSGSTDTQYF. In nucleotides, the CDR3 is TGCGCCAGCAGCCAAGGGTGGACTAGCGGGAGTACAGATACGCAGTATTTT.

The rearrangement links TRBV7-2 to TRBJ1-1; perhaps TRBD1 as D (6 bases). This CDR3 spans 15 amino acids. The V gene's germline CDR1 is SGHTA and CDR2 FQGNSA. V was cut by 4 bases and J by 0 bases, with 12 bases left in between. The CDR3 here is CASSSYRVVNTEAFF. The CDR3 region has the DNA TGTGCCAGCAGCTCGTACAGGGTCGTGAACACTGAAGCTTTCTTT.

This clone was observed a handful of times. J is TRBJ2-5 and V is TRBV27; a weak D match, TRBD2 (6 bases). Germline V CDR1 and CDR2: MNHEY, SMNVEV (reference sequence). The CDR3 contains 14 residues. The V end was cut by 4 bases, the J end by 4 bases, with 13 bases between. The CDR3 sequence is CASSSLAARETQYF. In DNA, the CDR3 is TGTGCCAGCAGTTCCTTAGCGGCCCGAGAGACCCAGTACTTC.

The chain employs TRBV6-1 and TRBJ2-7, with a tentative D call TRBD1 (5 bases). Germline V lookup: CDR1 MNHNS, CDR2 SASEGT. This CDR3 is 14 amino acids long. V dropped 5 bases and J dropped 3 bases, with 14 bases sitting between them. CDR3 sequence (DNA): TGTGCCAGCAGTCCGGACAATAATCTCTACGAGCAGTACTTC. Protein product: CASSPDNNLYEQYF.

The chain links TRBV19 to TRBJ2-2, with 9 bases fitting TRBD2. With 7 bases clipped from V and 2 bases from J, the junction kept 8 bases outside the gene matches. The germline V gene has CDR1 LNHDA and CDR2 SQIVND (reference sequence). CDR3 length equals 16 residues. CDR3 loop: CASNPISGSNTGELFF. DNA for the CDR3: TGTGCCAGTAACCCCATTAGCGGGAGTAACACCGGGGAGCTGTTTTTT.

The chain is built from TRBV6-1 and TRBJ2-1, with D possibly TRBD1 on 5 matching bases. Looked up from germline, CDR1 is MNHNS and CDR2 is SASEGT. The CDR3 runs 15 residues. The V end lost 3 bases, the J end lost 5 bases, and 14 bases lay between the germline ends. The CDR3 here is CASSENRQPNNEQFF. CDR3 bases: TGTGCCAGCAGTGAGAATAGACAGCCTAACAATGAGCAGTTCTTC.